This T cell receptor (beta chain) was captured by sequencing in a study of metastatic and nonmetastatic thyroid tumors. Study-level background: Repertoire comparison spanned blood and tumor or nodule tissue of malignant and benign thyroid patients. The study's findings and limits: Compared with benign nodules, malignant thyroid tumors were reported to have significantly higher TCR beta diversity in both blood and tumor.

Germline values: CDR1 SGHRS, CDR2 YFSETQ. The CDR3 has 14 amino acids. V was clipped by 4 bases and J by 8 bases; unmatched bases: 6. Study processing details: The study's classifier, a distant-metastasis tool for papillary thyroid cancer, was built using CDR3 differences across clinicopathological groups. Through MiXCR, TCRdb re-clonotyped the PCR reads. The V and J calls, along with clone size, are taken from TCRdb and not from the paper's own processing. The sample carries about 17,000 clones, more than 30% recorded once. As for this clone: Its matching antigen is unknown.

Each patient came to thyroid surgery without any prior treatment (of any kind). The sequenced material came from tumor tissue. This chain uses TRBV5-1 with TRBJ1-4; 9 nucleotides align to TRBD1. This clonotype was sampled from a female donor with papillary thyroid cancer or a benign thyroid nodule (not recorded which). Some clones in this sample may be carry-over from other donors' samples. CDR3 in DNA: TGCGCCAGCAGCACCACAGGGGGCCGGGAAAAACTGTTTTTT. It codes for CASSTTGGREKLFF.